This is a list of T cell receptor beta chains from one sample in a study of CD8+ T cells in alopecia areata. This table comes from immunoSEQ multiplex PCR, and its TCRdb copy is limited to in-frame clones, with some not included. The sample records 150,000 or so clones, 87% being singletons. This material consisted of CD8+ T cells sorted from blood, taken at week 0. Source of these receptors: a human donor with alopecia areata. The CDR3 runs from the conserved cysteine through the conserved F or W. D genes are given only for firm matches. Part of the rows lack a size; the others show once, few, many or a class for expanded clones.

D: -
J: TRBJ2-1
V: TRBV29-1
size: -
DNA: TGCAGCGTTTCTAGCGCCTCCTACAATGAGCAGTTCTTC
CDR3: CSVSSASYNEQFF

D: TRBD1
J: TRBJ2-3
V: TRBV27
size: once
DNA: TGTGCCAGCAGTTCGCGACAGGGAAGCACAGATACGCAGTATTTT
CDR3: CASSSRQGSTDTQYF

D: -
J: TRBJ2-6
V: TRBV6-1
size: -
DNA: TGTGCCAGCAGTGAAATTAATGCTGGGGCCAACGTCCTGACTTTC
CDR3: CASSEINAGANVLTF

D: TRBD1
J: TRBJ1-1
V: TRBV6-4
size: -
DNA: TGTGCCAGCAGGGAACAGGGGTACACTGAAGCTTTCTTT
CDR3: CASREQGYTEAFF

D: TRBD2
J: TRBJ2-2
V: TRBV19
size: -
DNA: TGTGCCAGTAGTATTGGCCAGCGGGAGCGTCCCGGGGAGCTGTTTTTT
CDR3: CASSIGQRERPGELFF

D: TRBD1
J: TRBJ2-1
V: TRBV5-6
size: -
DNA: TGTGCCAGCAGCCTACCGGGACAGGGTGTAAATGAGCAGTTCTTC
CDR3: CASSLPGQGVNEQFF

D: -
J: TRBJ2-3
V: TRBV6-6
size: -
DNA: TGTGCCAGCACCGGCGAGGAGATTACGCAGTATTTT
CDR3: CASTGEEITQYF

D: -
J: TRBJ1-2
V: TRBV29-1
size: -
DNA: TGCAGCTTGTCTGGGGACACTCAGTACTATGGCTACACCTTC
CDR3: CSLSGDTQYYGYTF

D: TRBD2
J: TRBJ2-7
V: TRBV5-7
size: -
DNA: TGTGCCAGCAGCGTTGGGGTCGCGGGAGCGAGCTACGAGCAGTACTTC
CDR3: CASSVGVAGASYEQYF

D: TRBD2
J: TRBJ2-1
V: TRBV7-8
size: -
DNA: TGTGCCAGCAGCTTATACGCGGGAGGGGCCTACAATGAGCAGTTCTTC
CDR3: CASSLYAGGAYNEQFF

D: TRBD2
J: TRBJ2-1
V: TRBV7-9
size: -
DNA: TGTGCCAGCAGCTCCGAAGCGGGGGCCGGGAATGAGCAGTTCTTC
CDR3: CASSSEAGAGNEQFF